Following are 19 T cell receptor beta chains from one sample sequenced in a study of T cells in localized non-small cell lung cancer. Assay used: immunoSEQ multiplex PCR; TCRdb lists only in-frame clones, some missing. The top ten hold 5.8% of the sample, which has 23,000 or so clones, 75% to 90% seen once. Specimen: peripheral blood, collected before any cancer treatment. These receptors were taken from a male donor aged 60 or over with stage II squamous cell lung carcinoma.

This chain connects TRBV11-2 to TRBJ1-1, with 8 bases that match TRBD1. This CDR3 spans 14 amino acids. V was clipped by 6 bases and J by 3 bases; unmatched bases: 6. Per the germline V gene, CDR1 is SGHAT and CDR2 is FQNNGV. The CDR3 spells CASSSGQGYTEAFF. DNA for the CDR3: TGTGCCAGCAGTTCCGGACAGGGCTACACTGAAGCTTTCTTT.

This clone appeared a single time. V and J are TRBV19 and TRBJ2-7; 7 bases agree with TRBD1. The CDR3 consists of 13 residues. V trimming: 5 bases; J trimming: 6 bases; junction bases outside the gene matches: 7. From germline, CDR1 is LNHDA and CDR2 SQIVND (reference sequence). This CDR3 is CASSATGWAEQYF. The CDR3 DNA reads TGTGCCAGTAGTGCGACAGGGTGGGCCGAGCAGTACTTC.

This chain's CDR3 is CASRLGREEKLFF. CDR3 DNA sequence: TGTGCCAGCAGACTAGGCAGGGAAGAAAAACTGTTTTTT. The rearrangement links TRBV21-1 to TRBJ1-4. TRBV21-1 is a pseudogene. The CDR3 sequence is 13 residues long.

The chain uses TRBV6-1 and TRBJ1-3, with no clear D. Germline CDR1 reads MNHNS; CDR2 reads SASEGT. The V gene lost 5 bases and the J gene lost 4 bases, with 12 bases spanning the gap. The CDR3 is 14 amino acids. CDR3 sequence: CASSWELGGNTIYF. DNA of the CDR3: TGTGCCAGCAGTTGGGAATTGGGGGGAAACACCATATATTTT.

This chain links TRBV6-5 with TRBJ1-6; D gene uncertain. CDR3 length: 14 residues. Trimming took off 10 bases at V and 11 bases at J, with 21 bases between the two ends. CDR1 and CDR2 (germline): MNHEY, SVGAGI. The CDR3 DNA is TGTGCCACCAGCCCCGACGGCCGCAGGACACCCCTCCACTTT. Its translation is CATSPDGRRTPLHF.

The chain couples TRBV4-3 to TRBJ2-7; D gene unclear. This CDR3 is 13 amino acids long. The V end lost 0 bases, the J end lost 3 bases, and 6 bases lay between the germline ends. Germline V lookup: CDR1 LGHNA, CDR2 YSLEER. CDR3: CASSQDDGYEQYF. For the CDR3, the DNA is TGCGCCAGCAGCCAAGATGATGGCTACGAGCAGTACTTC.

The chain has TRBV7-8 and TRBJ2-3, with TRBD2 matching over 10 bases. Germline CDR1 SGHVS, CDR2 FQNEAQ. The CDR3 runs 15 residues. The J segment lost 6 bases and the V segment lost 7 bases, leaving 10 bases of the junction unmatched. For the CDR3, the DNA is TGTGCCAGCACCGACCTAGCGGGGGCCGGGGATACGCAGTATTTT. Translation: CASTDLAGAGDTQYF. Full variable domain (rest looked up from reference TRBV7-8 and TRBJ2-3): GAGVSQSPRYKVAKRGQDVALRCDPISGHVSLFWYQQALGQGPEFLTYFQNEAQLDKSGLPSDRFFAERPEGSVSTLKIQRTQQEDSAVYLCASTDLAGAGDTQYFGPGTRLTVL.

The V gene is TRBV11-3, the J gene TRBJ2-1, with 10 positions matching TRBD2. The CDR3 contains 16 residues. The V and J ends lost 3 bases and 5 bases, in that order; junction bases with no gene match: 7. Germline V gives CDR1 SGHNT, CDR2 YENEEA. CDR3 in DNA: TGTGCCAGCAGCTTGGATAGCGGGGGGAATCACAATGAGCAGTTCTTC. It translates to CASSLDSGGNHNEQFF.

This chain links TRBV28 with TRBJ2-5, with TRBD2 as a possible D gene (6 bases). V gave up 0 bases and J gave up 1 base, with 9 bases separating them. From germline, CDR1 is MDHEN and CDR2 SYDVKM. The CDR3 covers 15 residues. CDR3 sequence: CASSLWREPQETQYF. CDR3 in DNA: TGTGCCAGCAGTTTATGGCGGGAACCCCAAGAGACCCAGTACTTC.

The chain is built from TRBV7-2 and TRBJ1-3; TRBD1 is a possible D gene (5 bases). V was cut by 2 bases and J by 1 base, with 6 bases left in between. The CDR3 consists of 14 residues. Germline lookup yields CDR1 SGHTA and CDR2 FQGNSA. CDR3 DNA sequence: TGTGCCAGCAGCTTATCAGGGTCTGGAAACACCATATATTTT. This gives the protein CASSLSGSGNTIYF.

This sequence joins TRBV4-3 and TRBJ1-2; 8 nucleotides line up with TRBD1. The V gene end was trimmed by 0 bases and the J gene end by 6 bases; junction bases not matched to a gene: 9. Germline V gene data show CDR1 as LGHNA and CDR2 as YSLEER. CDR3 length: 16 residues. CDR3 in DNA: TGCGCCAGCAGCCAAGATCCCCAGGGGGCTAGGGATGGCTACACCTTC. This gives the protein CASSQDPQGARDGYTF.

This chain connects TRBV19 to TRBJ1-2; TRBD1 might be the D (5 bases). The CDR3 runs to 14 residues. The V end lost 10 bases, the J end lost 4 bases, and 19 bases lay between the germline ends. CDR1 and CDR2 (germline): LNHDA, SQIVND (reference sequence). This CDR3 reads CATRGGGPSYGYTF. As DNA, the CDR3 is TGTGCCACAAGGGGAGGAGGACCGAGCTATGGCTACACCTTC. Together with reference TRBV19 and TRBJ1-2, the CDR3 gives the full variable domain: DGGITQSPKYLFRKEGQNVTLSCEQNLNHDAMYWYRQDPGQGLRLIYYSQIVNDFQKGDIAEGYSVSREKKESFPLTVTSAQKNPTAFYLCATRGGGPSYGYTFGSGTRLTVV.

The rearrangement uses TRBV14 and TRBJ2-7; 7 nucleotides line up with TRBD1. Germline lookup yields CDR1 SGHDN and CDR2 FVKESK. The junction had 2 bases not matched to a gene; V was cut back by 0 bases and J by 0 bases. This CDR3 region has 15 residues. The CDR3 spells CASSQESGGSYEQYF. CDR3 bases: TGTGCCAGCAGCCAAGAGTCAGGGGGCTCCTACGAGCAGTACTTC.

This clone was found a few times. The rearrangement joins TRBV2 to TRBJ1-2; D is uncertain. The germline V gene encodes CDR1 SNHLY and CDR2 FYNNEI. CDR3 size: 14 residues. V lost 4 bases, J lost 0 bases, and 9 bases lay in between. Here the CDR3 reads CASSVSDTNYGYTF. The CDR3 nucleotides are TGTGCCAGCAGTGTTAGTGATACTAACTATGGCTACACCTTC.

This chain joins TRBV7-2 and TRBJ2-1, with TRBD2 matching over 10 bases. The V gene end was trimmed by 1 base and the J gene end by 9 bases; junction bases not matched to a gene: 6. The germline CDR1 and CDR2 sequences are SGHTA and FQGNSA. CDR3 size: 15 residues. The CDR3 bases are TGTGCCAGCAGCTTAGGCAGCGGGGGGGCCGGTGAGCAGTTCTTC. Its translation is CASSLGSGGAGEQFF.

This clone was observed a handful of times. The chain links TRBV19 to TRBJ2-2; no definite D call. The CDR3 sequence is 13 residues long. V shed 4 bases and J shed 4 bases, with 7 bases lying between them. Germline assignment: CDR1 LNHDA and CDR2 SQIVND (reference sequence). The CDR3 loop is CASSTDGTGELFF. The CDR3 DNA reads TGTGCCAGTAGTACGGACGGCACCGGGGAGCTGTTTTTT.

The rearrangement joins TRBV6-6 to TRBJ1-2; D is uncertain. This CDR3 comprises 15 residues. V lost 2 bases and J 1 base, leaving 11 bases between the germline ends. The V gene's germline CDR1 is MNHNY and CDR2 SVGAGI (reference sequence). In DNA, the CDR3 is TGTGCCAGCAGTTACGGGGTAGGGATTAACTATGGCTACACCTTC. This translates into CASSYGVGINYGYTF.

This clone was recorded only once. This chain connects TRBV5-4 to TRBJ1-1, with D uncertain. CDR1 is SGHNT and CDR2 is YYREEE in the germline V gene (reference sequence). The V and J ends lost 3 bases and 2 bases respectively, with 17 bases between them. The length of the CDR3 is 16 residues. CDR3 loop: CASSSLAGGINTEAFF. The CDR3 bases are TGTGCCAGCAGCTCCCTAGCAGGCGGTATAAACACTGAAGCTTTCTTT. The whole variable domain, filled in from reference TRBV5-4 and TRBJ1-1, reads ETGVTQSPTHLIKTRGQQVTLRCSSQSGHNTVSWYQQALGQGPQFIFQYYREEENGRGNFPPRFSGLQFPNYSSELNVNALELDDSALYLCASSSLAGGINTEAFFGQGTRLTVV.

J is TRBJ2-7 and V is TRBV28, with D possibly matching TRBD2 (5 bases). Germline CDR1 and CDR2: MDHEN and SYDVKM. This CDR3 region has 14 residues. Trimming pared 6 bases from V and 7 bases from J, leaving 19 bases between. The CDR3, as DNA: TGTGCCAGCAGGGACGGTTGGAAAGCGGCGGAGCAGTACTTC. Protein: CASRDGWKAAEQYF.